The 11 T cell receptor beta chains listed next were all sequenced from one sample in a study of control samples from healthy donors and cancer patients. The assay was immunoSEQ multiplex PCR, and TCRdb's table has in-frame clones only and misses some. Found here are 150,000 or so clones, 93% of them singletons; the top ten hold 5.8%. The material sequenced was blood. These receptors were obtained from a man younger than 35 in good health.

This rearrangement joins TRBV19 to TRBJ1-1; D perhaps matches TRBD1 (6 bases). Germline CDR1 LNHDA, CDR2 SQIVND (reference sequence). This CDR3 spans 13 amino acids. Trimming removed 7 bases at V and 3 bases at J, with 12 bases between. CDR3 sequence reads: CASKETGYTEAFF. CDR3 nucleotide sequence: TGTGCCAGTAAGGAGACAGGATACACTGAAGCTTTCTTT.

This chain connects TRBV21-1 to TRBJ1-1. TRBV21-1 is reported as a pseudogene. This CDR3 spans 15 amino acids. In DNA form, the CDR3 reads TGTGCCAGCAGCCCCCAGATGTTCGGAAACACTGAAGCTTTCTTT. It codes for CASSPQMFGNTEAFF.

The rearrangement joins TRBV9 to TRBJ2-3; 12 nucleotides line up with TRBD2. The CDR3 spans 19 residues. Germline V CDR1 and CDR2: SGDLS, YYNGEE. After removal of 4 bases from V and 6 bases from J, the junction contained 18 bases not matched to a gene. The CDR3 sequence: CASSPKGGGLAGNWDTQYF. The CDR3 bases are TGTGCCAGCAGCCCGAAAGGGGGGGGACTAGCGGGCAATTGGGATACGCAGTATTTT.

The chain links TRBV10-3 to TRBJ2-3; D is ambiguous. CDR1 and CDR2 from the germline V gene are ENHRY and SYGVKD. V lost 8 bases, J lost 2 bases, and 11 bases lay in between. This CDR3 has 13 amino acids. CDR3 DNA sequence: TGTGCCATCGGCCGGGTTGACACAGATACGCAGTATTTT. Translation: CAIGRVDTDTQYF.

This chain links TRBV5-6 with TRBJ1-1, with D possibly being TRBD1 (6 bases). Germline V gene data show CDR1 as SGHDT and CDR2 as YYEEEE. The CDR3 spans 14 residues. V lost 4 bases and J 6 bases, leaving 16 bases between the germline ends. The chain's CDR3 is CASSLTTGFSEAFF. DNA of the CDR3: TGTGCCAGCAGCCTCACAACAGGGTTCTCTGAAGCTTTCTTT.

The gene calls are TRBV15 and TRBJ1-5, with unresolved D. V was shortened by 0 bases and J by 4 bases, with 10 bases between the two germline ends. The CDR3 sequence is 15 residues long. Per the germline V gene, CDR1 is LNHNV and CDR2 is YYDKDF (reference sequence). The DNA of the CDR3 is TGTGCCACCAGCAGAGATCGGAATTCGAATCAGCCCCAGCATTTT. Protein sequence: CATSRDRNSNQPQHF.

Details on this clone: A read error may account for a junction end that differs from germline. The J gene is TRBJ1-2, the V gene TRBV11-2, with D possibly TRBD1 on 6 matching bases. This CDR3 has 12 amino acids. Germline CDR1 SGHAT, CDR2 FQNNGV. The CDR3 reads CASSLGGQPLFF. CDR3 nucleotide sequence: TGTGCCAGCAGCTTAGGGGGGCAGCCGCTTTTCTTC.

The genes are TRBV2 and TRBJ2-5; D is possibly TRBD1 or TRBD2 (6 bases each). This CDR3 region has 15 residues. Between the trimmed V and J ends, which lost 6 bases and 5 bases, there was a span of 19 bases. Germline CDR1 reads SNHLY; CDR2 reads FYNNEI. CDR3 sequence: CASRGHEYGGETQYF. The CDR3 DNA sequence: TGTGCCAGCAGGGGACATGAATACGGAGGGGAGACCCAGTACTTC.

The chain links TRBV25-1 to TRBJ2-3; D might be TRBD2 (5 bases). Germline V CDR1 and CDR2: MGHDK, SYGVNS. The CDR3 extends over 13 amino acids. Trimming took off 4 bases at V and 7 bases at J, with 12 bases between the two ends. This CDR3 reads CASSVRGLNTQYF. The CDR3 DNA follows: TGTGCCAGCAGTGTACGAGGACTCAATACGCAGTATTTT.

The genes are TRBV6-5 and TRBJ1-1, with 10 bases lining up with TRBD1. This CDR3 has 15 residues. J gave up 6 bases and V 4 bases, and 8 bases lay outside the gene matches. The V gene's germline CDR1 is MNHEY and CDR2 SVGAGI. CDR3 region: CASSFDRGLGAEAFF. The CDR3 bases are TGTGCCAGCAGTTTTGACAGGGGGCTAGGGGCTGAAGCTTTCTTT.

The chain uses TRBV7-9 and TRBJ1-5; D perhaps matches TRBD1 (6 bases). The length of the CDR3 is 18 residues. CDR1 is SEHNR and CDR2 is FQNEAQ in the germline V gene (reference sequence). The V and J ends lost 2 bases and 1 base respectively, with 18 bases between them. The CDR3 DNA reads TGTGCCAGCAGCTTAATCCGAGGAGGGCAGGGGAGCAATCAGCCCCAGCATTTT. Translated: CASSLIRGGQGSNQPQHF.